This TCR beta chain is drawn from a study of shared clonotypes between healthy human individuals. Study observations and caveats: Estimated clonotype richness was generally higher in naive than memory subsets.

CDR3 size: 15 residues. Germline lookup yields CDR1 SGHTA and CDR2 FQGNSA. V was clipped by 2 bases and J by 0 bases, with 9 bases between them. Remarks on this clone: Antigen specificity is unknown.

The assay was immunoSEQ multiplex PCR, and TCRdb's table has in-frame clones only and misses some. This table has a few million clones, 85% to 95% appearing once. This TCR was sampled from a man younger than 35 in good health. Some clones in this sample may be carry-over from other donors' samples. This chain connects TRBV7-2 to TRBJ2-3; the D is unclear. The sample comprised naive CD4+ T cells from PBMCs. Subset: CD45RA+ positively selected. The CDR3 DNA follows: TGTGCCAGCAGCTTACGTTGGGATAGCACAGATACGCAGTATTTT. It translates to CASSLRWDSTDTQYF.